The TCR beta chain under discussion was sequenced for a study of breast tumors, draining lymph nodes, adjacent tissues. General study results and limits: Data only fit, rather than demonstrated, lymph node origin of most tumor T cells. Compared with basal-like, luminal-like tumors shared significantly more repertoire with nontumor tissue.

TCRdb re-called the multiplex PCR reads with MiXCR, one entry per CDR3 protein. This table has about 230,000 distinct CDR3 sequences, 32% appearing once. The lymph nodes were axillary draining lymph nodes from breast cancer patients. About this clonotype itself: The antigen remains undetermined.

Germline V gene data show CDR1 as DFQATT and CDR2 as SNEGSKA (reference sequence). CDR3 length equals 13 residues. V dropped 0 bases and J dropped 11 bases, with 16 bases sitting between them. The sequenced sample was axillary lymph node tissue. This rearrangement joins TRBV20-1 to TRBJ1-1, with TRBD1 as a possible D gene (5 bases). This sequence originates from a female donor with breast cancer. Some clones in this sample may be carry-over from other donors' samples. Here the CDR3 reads CSARDSAGGVAFF. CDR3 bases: TGCAGTGCTAGAGATTCTGCCGGGGGGGTGGCTTTCTTT.